This T cell receptor (delta chain) was observed in a study of delta chains in infants with herpesvirus infections. Whole-study context: Infants infected with CMV after birth were searched for public fetal Vdelta1/Vgamma8 clonotype. Broader study findings: Caveat: small sample size and no race- or environment-matched controls. The public clonotype decayed quickly, seemingly gone after around 2 months. Among around 20 CMV-infected infants, several showed the public Vdelta1 clonotype.

Worth noting for this clone: Its target is not known.

Germline V gene lookup returns CDR1 TVYSNPD and CDR2 GDNSRS (reference sequence). The trim removed 3 bases at V and 0 bases at J, leaving 21 bases unmatched. The CDR3 has 19 amino acids. PBMC RNA was reverse transcribed using gamma-chain- and delta-chain-specific primers. TCRdb re-processed the RT-PCR reads via CATT. In the table there are about 1,000 delta-chain clones, around two fifths of which are singletons. The chain is built from TRDV3 and TRDJ1, with 8 bases that match TRDD2. The TCR comes from a human donor who was a Ugandan infant, either HIV-exposed or HIV-unexposed (not recorded which). Sequencing used peripheral blood, obtained at time point 3 of longitudinal follow-up. The CDR3, as DNA: TGTGCCTTCTTCCTACACTCGGGGGAGGTACAGGGGTACACCGATAAACTCATCTTT. This translates into CAFFLHSGEVQGYTDKLIF.